This T cell receptor (beta chain) appears in the sequencing data of a study of T cell repertoires in cytomegalovirus infection. Study at large: It was the public TCR beta signatures that indicated both CMV infection and matching HLA type. Notes on the study in general: Cumulative public TCR beta family frequency identified carriers of CMV plus the relevant HLA. In two of eight donors, the top clonotype was HLA-C-restricted CMV-specific.

The CDR3 is 14 residues long. Germline V gene lookup returns CDR1 SNHLY and CDR2 FYNNEI. V trimming: 7 bases; J trimming: 4 bases; junction bases outside the gene matches: 3. Details on this clonotype: Its antigen is undetermined.

TCRdb re-analysed the reads in MiXCR, keeping a single row per CDR3 protein. This sample has 550,000 to 700,000 distinct CDR3 sequences, with under 45% found just once. The V gene is TRBV2, the J gene TRBJ2-1, with 11 bases aligning to TRBD1. Source: cultured PBMCs, taken from culture after CMV antigen stimulation. The source of this sequence is a human donor in good health (CMV status not recorded). Some clones in this sample may be carry-over from other donors' samples. The CDR3 is CASIRDRGYNEQFF. The CDR3 nucleotides are TGTGCCAGCATTCGGGACAGGGGGTACAATGAGCAGTTCTTC.